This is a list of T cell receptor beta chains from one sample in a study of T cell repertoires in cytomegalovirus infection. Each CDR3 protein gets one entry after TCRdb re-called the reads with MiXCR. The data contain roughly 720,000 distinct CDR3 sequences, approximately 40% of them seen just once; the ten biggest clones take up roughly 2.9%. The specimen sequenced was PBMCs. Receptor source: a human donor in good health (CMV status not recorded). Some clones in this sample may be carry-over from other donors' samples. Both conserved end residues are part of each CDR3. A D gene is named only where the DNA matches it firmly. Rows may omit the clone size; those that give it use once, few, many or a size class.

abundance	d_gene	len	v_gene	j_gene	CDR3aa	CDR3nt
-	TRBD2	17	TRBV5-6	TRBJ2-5	CASSLPQLLAVQETQYF	TGTGCCAGCAGCTTGCCCCAATTACTAGCGGTGCAAGAGACCCAGTACTTC
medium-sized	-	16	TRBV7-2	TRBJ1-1	CASSPPRGTMNTEAFF	TGTGCCAGCAGCCCCCCCAGGGGCACCATGAACACTGAAGCTTTCTTT
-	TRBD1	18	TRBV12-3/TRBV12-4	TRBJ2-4	CASSLGPGQGVGKNIQYF	TGTGCCAGCAGTTTGGGCCCCGGACAGGGTGTTGGCAAAAACATTCAGTACTTC
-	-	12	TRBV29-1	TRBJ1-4	CSVGGANEKLFF	TGCAGCGTTGGAGGGGCCAATGAAAAACTGTTTTTT
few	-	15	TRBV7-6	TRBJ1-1	CASSLVPAMNTEAFF	TGTGCCAGCAGCTTAGTGCCGGCAATGAACACTGAAGCTTTCTTT
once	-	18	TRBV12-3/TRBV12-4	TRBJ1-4	CASSLRPSGSTTNEKLFF	TGTGCCAGCAGTTTACGGCCTTCCGGGAGCACAACTAATGAAAAACTGTTTTTT
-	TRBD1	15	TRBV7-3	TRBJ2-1	CASSLIGTGSDEQFF	TGTGCCAGCAGCTTAATTGGGACAGGGTCCGATGAGCAGTTCTTC
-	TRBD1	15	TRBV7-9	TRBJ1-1	CASSFSTGRDTEAFF	TGTGCCAGCAGCTTCTCGACAGGGCGGGACACTGAAGCTTTCTTT
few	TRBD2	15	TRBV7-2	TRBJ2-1	CASSLGAGGWNEQFF	TGTGCCAGCAGCTTAGGAGCGGGAGGTTGGAATGAGCAGTTCTTC
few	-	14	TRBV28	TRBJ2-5	CASRPTGTSETQYF	TGTGCCAGCAGACCCACAGGGACTTCAGAGACCCAGTACTTC
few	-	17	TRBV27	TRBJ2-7	CASSSFPRPTLLYEQYF	TGTGCCAGCAGTTCCTTTCCTAGACCTACCTTACTCTACGAGCAGTACTTC
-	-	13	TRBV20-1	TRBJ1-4	CSATGEVGEKLFF	TGCAGTGCTACAGGGGAGGTCGGGGAAAAACTGTTTTTT
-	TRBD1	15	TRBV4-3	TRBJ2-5	CASSLVGTGSETQYF	TGCGCCAGCAGCCTGGTAGGGACAGGATCAGAGACCCAGTACTTC
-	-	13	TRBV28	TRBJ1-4	CASTAGSGEKLFF	TGTGCCAGCACTGCGGGGTCCGGTGAAAAACTGTTTTTT
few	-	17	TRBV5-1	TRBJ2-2	CASSRSSRGADTGELFF	TGCGCCAGCAGCCGGTCTTCGAGGGGAGCGGACACCGGGGAGCTGTTTTTT